This T cell receptor (beta chain) is from a study of Graves' ophthalmopathy and Graves' hyperthyroidism. Looking at the study overall: The authors defined stable hyperthyroidism as no ophthalmopathy within 18 months of follow-up.

Additional autoimmune diseases, uncontrolled infections, pregnancy or lactation disqualified patients. Amplified material comprised TCR beta CDR3 regions derived from RNA transcripts. Second-round multiplex PCR came after a first-round RT-PCR that employed HTBI primers. TCRdb called the multiplex PCR reads again in MiXCR, with one record for every CDR3 protein. Of 500,000 to 700,000 distinct CDR3 sequences in the sample, just under 40% were seen once. CDR1 LGHDT and CDR2 YNNKEL come from the germline V gene (reference sequence). Deletions cut 0 bases from V and 0 bases from J, with 18 bases between. This CDR3 comprises 19 residues.

The TCR comes from an adult man with Graves' hyperthyroidism. Sequencing was done on a sample of peripheral blood or thyroid tissue (not recorded which). The gene calls are TRBV3-1 and TRBJ1-3, with a weak D call TRBD1 (6 bases). CDR3 loop: CASSQEGGQAKHSGNTIYF. The CDR3 nucleotides are TGTGCCAGCAGCCAAGAAGGGGGGCAGGCGAAACACTCTGGAAACACCATATATTTT.